The 16 T cell receptor beta chains below were found in one sample sequenced in a study of blood T cell repertoires in COVID-19. The method was immunoSEQ multiplex PCR; TCRdb's version includes in-frame clones alone and lacks a portion of them. The repertoire holds some 240,000 clones, 70% to 85% seen once, with 1.4% in the top ten. Input material: peripheral blood. These receptors originate from a woman aged 35 to 49 who had recovered from COVID-19.

The CDR3 DNA follows: TGTGCCAGCAGTTCAGGGTACCAGCCCCAGCATTTT. Amino acids: CASSSGYQPQHF. The chain uses TRBV12-3 or TRBV12-4 and TRBJ1-5, with D possibly TRBD1 on 5 matching bases. The CDR3 consists of 12 residues. With 4 bases removed from V and 7 bases from J, the gap between germline ends came to 8 bases.

The CDR3 reads CSVSLAGHSYEQYF. For the CDR3, the DNA is TGCAGTGTTAGTCTAGCGGGGCATTCCTACGAGCAGTACTTC. The chain couples TRBV20-1 to TRBJ2-7; 9 nucleotides line up with TRBD2. The germline V gene has CDR1 DFQATT and CDR2 SNEGSKA (reference sequence). The CDR3 runs 14 residues. Trimming took 7 bases from V and 1 from J; bases not matched to a gene: 8.

This chain joins TRBV11-3 and TRBJ1-1; 9 nucleotides align to TRBD1. Trimming cost V 5 bases and J 4 bases; bases outside gene matches: 5. The CDR3 consists of 14 residues. CDR1 and CDR2 (germline): SGHNT, YENEEA. CDR3 protein: CASSETGGVTEAFF. The CDR3 DNA follows: TGTGCCAGCAGCGAAACAGGGGGCGTCACTGAAGCTTTCTTT. Combining the CDR3 with reference TRBV11-3 and TRBJ1-1 gives the whole variable domain EAGVVQSPRYKIIEKKQPVAFWCNPISGHNTLYWYLQNLGQGPELLIRYENEEAVDDSQLPKDRFSAERLKGVDSTLKIQPAELGDSAVYLCASSETGGVTEAFFGQGTRLTVV.

The chain uses TRBV7-2 and TRBJ2-5, with unresolved D. The germline V gene has CDR1 SGHTA and CDR2 FQGNSA. The CDR3 totals 15 residues. V was clipped by 0 bases and J by 5 bases, with 13 bases between them. CDR3 sequence reads: CASSLASLPRETQYF. DNA for the CDR3: TGTGCCAGCAGCTTAGCGAGTCTGCCCCGGGAGACCCAGTACTTC.

There are a few counts of this clone. This chain uses TRBV4-3 with TRBJ1-6; D is perhaps TRBD1 (6 bases). Trimming left V 0 bases short and J 12 bases short, with 12 bases between. This CDR3 has 14 amino acids. Per germline, CDR1 LGHNA and CDR2 YSLEER. The CDR3, as DNA: TGCGCCAGCAGCCAAGACAGGGGCAGTATACCCCTCCACTTT. This sequence encodes CASSQDRGSIPLHF.

The rearrangement uses TRBV28 and TRBJ1-5; D is ambiguous. CDR1 MDHEN and CDR2 SYDVKM come from the germline V gene. The CDR3 totals 12 residues. V dropped 5 bases and J dropped 9 bases, with 11 bases sitting between them. The CDR3 reads CASSDGKTPQHF. CDR3 bases: TGTGCCAGCAGTGACGGGAAAACGCCCCAGCATTTT.

The DNA of the CDR3 is TGTGCCTGGAGTGCGTTCGGGGGGCGACAAGAGACCCAGTACTTC. Amino acid sequence: CAWSAFGGRQETQYF. The chain recombines TRBV30 with TRBJ2-5, with D tentatively TRBD2 (7 bases). Germline V gives CDR1 GTSNPN, CDR2 SVGIG (reference sequence). The CDR3 sequence is 15 residues long. V lost 1 base, J lost 2 bases, and 14 bases lay in between.

Notes on this clone: Other DNA variants within this sample encode the same CDR3. The rearrangement links TRBV9 to TRBJ2-1, with 9 positions matching TRBD2. The germline gives CDR1 SGDLS, CDR2 YYNGEE. This CDR3 comprises 14 residues. Germline trimming cut 0 bases from V and 9 bases from J; bases unmatched to any gene: 4. This CDR3 is CASSVELAGREQFF. DNA for the CDR3: TGTGCCAGCAGCGTAGAGCTAGCGGGGCGTGAGCAGTTCTTC.

The J gene is TRBJ2-7, the V gene TRBV7-9; 7 bases fit TRBD1. Germline V gene data show CDR1 as SEHNR and CDR2 as FQNEAQ (reference sequence). Trimming took 5 bases from V and 0 from J; bases not matched to a gene: 7. The CDR3 is 15 amino acids. This CDR3 reads CASSPPTGSSYEQYF. CDR3 coding DNA: TGTGCCAGCAGCCCCCCGACAGGGAGCTCCTACGAGCAGTACTTC.

This clone was counted a few times. This chain uses TRBV9 with TRBJ2-7; 7 bases agree with TRBD2. This CDR3 is built from 14 residues. The ends lost 4 bases at V and 4 bases at J; junction bases unmatched: 8. The V gene's germline CDR1 is SGDLS and CDR2 YYNGEE. CDR3 residues: CASSMGTNSYEQYF. The CDR3 DNA sequence: TGTGCCAGCAGCATGGGGACTAATTCGTACGAGCAGTACTTC.

The V call is TRBV30, the J call TRBJ2-1; TRBD2 matches 8 bases. The CDR3 runs to 13 residues. The trim removed 2 bases at V and 9 bases at J, leaving 6 bases unmatched. The germline CDR1 and CDR2 sequences are GTSNPN and SVGIG (reference sequence). CDR3 nucleotide sequence: TGTGCCTGGAGTAGTAGCGGGGCCGGTGAGCAGTTCTTC. The encoded protein is CAWSSSGAGEQFF.

The rearrangement joins TRBV12-3 or TRBV12-4 to TRBJ1-2; D is undetermined. The CDR3 spans 12 residues. V lost 3 bases, J lost 6 bases, and 8 bases lay in between. CDR3 nucleotides: TGTGCCAGCAGTTTGACGGAGGATGGCTACACCTTC. Its translation is CASSLTEDGYTF.

J is TRBJ2-5 and V is TRBV20-1; the D gene is possibly TRBD2 (6 bases). CDR1 is DFQATT and CDR2 is SNEGSKA in the germline V gene (reference sequence). The CDR3 contains 11 residues. With 8 bases removed from V and 1 base from J, the gap between germline ends came to 8 bases. CDR3 sequence: CSLSGQETQYF. DNA for the CDR3: TGCAGTCTTAGCGGCCAAGAGACCCAGTACTTC.

In the case of this clone: Compared with germline, one end of the junction differs, possibly owing to a read error. CDR3 coding DNA: TGTGCCAGCTCCCCACCACTGTCCGTTACCGGGGAGCTGTTTTTT. This sequence encodes CASSPPLSVTGELFF. The rearrangement links TRBV18 to TRBJ2-2; D remains ambiguous. The CDR3 has 15 amino acids. CDR1 is KGHSH and CDR2 is LQKENI in the germline V gene.

This CDR3 reads CASSPPGVSETQYF. CDR3 nucleotide sequence: TGTGCCAGCTCACCCCCAGGGGTTTCAGAGACCCAGTACTTC. This chain links TRBV18 with TRBJ2-5, with D perhaps matching TRBD1 (6 bases). V dropped 3 bases and J dropped 4 bases, with 12 bases sitting between them. This CDR3 has 14 residues. The germline V gene encodes CDR1 KGHSH and CDR2 LQKENI. The full variable domain, rest sourced from reference TRBV18 and TRBJ2-5, is NAGVMQNPRHLVRRRGQEARLRCSPMKGHSHVYWYRQLPEEGLKFMVYLQKENIIDESGMPKERFSAEFPKEGPSILRIQQVVRGDSAAYFCASSPPGVSETQYFGPGTRLLVL.

The V gene is TRBV7-2, the J gene TRBJ1-1; TRBD1 might be the D (6 bases). The V and J ends lost 1 base and 6 bases respectively, with 12 bases between them. This CDR3 is 14 amino acids long. The germline V gene has CDR1 SGHTA and CDR2 FQGNSA. The CDR3, as DNA: TGTGCCAGCAGCTTAGTCGAGCGGGGGCCTGAAGCTTTCTTT. Its protein is CASSLVERGPEAFF.